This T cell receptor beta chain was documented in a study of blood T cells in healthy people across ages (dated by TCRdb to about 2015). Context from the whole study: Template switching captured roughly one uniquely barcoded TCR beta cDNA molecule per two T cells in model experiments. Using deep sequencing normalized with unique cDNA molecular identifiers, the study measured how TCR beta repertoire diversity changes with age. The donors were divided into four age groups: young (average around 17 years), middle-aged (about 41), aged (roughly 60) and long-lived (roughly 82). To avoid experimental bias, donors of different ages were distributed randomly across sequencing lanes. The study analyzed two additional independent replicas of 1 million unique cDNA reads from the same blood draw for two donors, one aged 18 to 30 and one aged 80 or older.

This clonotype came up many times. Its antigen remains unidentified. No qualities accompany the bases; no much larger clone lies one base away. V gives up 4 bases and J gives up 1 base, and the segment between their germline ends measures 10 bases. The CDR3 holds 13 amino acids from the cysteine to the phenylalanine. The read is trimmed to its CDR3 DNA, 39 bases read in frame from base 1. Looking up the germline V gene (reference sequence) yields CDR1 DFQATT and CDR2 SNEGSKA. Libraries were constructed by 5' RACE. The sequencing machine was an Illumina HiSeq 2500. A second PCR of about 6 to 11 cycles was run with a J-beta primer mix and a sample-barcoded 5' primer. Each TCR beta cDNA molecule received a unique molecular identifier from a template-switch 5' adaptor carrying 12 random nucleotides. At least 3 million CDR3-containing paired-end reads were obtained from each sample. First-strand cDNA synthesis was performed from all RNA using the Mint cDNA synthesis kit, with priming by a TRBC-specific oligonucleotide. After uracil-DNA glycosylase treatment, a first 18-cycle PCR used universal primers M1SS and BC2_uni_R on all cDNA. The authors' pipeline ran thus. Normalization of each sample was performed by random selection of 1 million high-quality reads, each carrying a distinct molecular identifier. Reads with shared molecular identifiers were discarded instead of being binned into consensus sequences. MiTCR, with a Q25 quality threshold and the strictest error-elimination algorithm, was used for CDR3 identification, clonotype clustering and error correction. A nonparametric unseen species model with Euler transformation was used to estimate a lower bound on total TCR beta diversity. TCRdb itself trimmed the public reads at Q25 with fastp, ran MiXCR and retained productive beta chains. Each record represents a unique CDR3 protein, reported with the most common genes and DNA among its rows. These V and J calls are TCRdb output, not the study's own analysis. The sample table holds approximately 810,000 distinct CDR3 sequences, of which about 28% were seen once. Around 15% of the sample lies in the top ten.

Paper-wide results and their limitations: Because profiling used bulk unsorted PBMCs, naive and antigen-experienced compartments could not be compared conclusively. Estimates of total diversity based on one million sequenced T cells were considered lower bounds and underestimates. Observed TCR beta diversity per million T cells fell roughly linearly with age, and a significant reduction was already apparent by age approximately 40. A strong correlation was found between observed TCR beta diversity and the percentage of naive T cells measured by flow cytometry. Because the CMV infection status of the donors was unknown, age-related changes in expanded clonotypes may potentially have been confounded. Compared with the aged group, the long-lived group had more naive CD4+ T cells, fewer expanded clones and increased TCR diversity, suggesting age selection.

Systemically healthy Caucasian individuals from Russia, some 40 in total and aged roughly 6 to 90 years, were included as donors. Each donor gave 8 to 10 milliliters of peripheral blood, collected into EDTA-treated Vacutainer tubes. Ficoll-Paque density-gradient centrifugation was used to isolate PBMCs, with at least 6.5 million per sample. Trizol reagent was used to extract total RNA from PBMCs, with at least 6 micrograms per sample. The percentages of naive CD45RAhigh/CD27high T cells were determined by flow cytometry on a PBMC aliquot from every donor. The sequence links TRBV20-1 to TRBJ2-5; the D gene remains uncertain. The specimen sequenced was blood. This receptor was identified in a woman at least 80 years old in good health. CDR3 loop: CSATDQSQETQYF. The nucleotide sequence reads TGCAGTGCTACGGACCAATCCCAAGAGACCCAGTACTTC.